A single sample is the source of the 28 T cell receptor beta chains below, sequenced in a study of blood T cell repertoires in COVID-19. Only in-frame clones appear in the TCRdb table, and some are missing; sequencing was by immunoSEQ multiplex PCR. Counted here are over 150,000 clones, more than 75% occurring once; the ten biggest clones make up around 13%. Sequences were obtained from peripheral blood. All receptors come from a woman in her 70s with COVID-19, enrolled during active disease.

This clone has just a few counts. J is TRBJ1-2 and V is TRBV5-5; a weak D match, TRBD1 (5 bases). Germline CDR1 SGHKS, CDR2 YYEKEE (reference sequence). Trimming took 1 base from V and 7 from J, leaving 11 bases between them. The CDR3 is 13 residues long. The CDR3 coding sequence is TGTGCCAGCAGCTTGTGGACATTGGGTGGCTACACCTTC. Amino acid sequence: CASSLWTLGGYTF.

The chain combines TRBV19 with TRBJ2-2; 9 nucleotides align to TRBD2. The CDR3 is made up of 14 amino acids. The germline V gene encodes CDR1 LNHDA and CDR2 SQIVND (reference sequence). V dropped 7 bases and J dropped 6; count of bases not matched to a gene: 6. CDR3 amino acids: CASTLGLASGELFF. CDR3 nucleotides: TGTGCCAGTACATTGGGACTAGCTTCCGGGGAGCTGTTTTTT.

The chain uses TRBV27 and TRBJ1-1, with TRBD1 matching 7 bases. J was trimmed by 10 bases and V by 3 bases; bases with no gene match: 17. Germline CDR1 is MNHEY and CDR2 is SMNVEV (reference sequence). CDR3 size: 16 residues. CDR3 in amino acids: CASSLQATNDRVGAFF. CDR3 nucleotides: TGTGCCAGCAGTTTGCAAGCCACGAACGACAGGGTTGGAGCTTTCTTT.

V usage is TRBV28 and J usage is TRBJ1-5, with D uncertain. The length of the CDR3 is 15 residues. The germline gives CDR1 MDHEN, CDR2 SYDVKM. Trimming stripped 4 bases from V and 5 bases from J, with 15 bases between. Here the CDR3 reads CASSSKRYSHQPQHF. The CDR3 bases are TGTGCCAGCAGTTCAAAACGCTACAGTCATCAGCCCCAGCATTTT.

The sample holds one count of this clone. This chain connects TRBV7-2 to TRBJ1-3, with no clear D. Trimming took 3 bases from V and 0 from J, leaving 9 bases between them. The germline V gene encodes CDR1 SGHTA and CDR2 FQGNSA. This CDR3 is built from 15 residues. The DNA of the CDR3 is TGTGCCAGCAGCTTGGGCAGGCACTCTGGAAACACCATATATTTT. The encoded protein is CASSLGRHSGNTIYF.

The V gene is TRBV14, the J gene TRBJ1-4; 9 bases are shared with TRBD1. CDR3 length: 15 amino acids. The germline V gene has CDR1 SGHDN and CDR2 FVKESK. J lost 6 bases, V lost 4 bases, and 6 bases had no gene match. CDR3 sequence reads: CASSLRQGGHEKLFF. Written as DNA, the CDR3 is TGTGCCAGCAGCCTAAGACAGGGGGGACATGAAAAACTGTTTTTT.

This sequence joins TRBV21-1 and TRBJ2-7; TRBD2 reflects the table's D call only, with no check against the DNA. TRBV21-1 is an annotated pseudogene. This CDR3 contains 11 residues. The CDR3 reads CASSTSYEQYF. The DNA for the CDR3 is TGTGCCAGCAGCACTTCCTACGAGCAGTACTTC.

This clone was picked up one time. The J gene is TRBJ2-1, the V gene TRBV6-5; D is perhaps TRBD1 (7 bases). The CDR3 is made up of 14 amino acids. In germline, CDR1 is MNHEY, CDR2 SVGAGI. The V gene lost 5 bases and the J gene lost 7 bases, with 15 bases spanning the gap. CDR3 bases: TGTGCCAGCAGTAGACAGGGAGGCTTGAATGAGCAGTTCTTC. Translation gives CASSRQGGLNEQFF.

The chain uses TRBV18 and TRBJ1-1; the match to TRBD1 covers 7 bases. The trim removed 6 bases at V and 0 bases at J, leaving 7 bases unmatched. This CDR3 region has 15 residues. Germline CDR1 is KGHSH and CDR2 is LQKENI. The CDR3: CASSRETGLNTEAFF. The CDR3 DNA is TGTGCCAGCTCCCGTGAGACAGGGTTGAACACTGAAGCTTTCTTT. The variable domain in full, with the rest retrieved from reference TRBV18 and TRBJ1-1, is NAGVMQNPRHLVRRRGQEARLRCSPMKGHSHVYWYRQLPEEGLKFMVYLQKENIIDESGMPKERFSAEFPKEGPSILRIQQVVRGDSAAYFCASSRETGLNTEAFFGQGTRLTVV.

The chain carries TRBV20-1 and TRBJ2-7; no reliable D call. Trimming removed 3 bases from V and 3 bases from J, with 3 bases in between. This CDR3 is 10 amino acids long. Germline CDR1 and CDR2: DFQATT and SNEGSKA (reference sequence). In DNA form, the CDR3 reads TGCAGTGCTAGCTACTACGAGCAGTACTTC. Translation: CSASYYEQYF.

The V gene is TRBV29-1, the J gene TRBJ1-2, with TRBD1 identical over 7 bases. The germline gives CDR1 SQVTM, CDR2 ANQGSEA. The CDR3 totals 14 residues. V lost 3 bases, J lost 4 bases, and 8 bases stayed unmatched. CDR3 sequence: CSVEGPGQLYGYTF. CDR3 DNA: TGCAGCGTTGAGGGACCGGGACAGCTCTATGGCTACACCTTC.

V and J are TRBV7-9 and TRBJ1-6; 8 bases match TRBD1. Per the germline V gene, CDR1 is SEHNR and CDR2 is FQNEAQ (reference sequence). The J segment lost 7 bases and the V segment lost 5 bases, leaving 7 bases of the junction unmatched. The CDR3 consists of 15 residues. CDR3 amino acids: CASSPGTGWNSPLHF. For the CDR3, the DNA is TGTGCCAGCAGCCCCGGGACAGGATGGAATTCACCCCTCCACTTT.

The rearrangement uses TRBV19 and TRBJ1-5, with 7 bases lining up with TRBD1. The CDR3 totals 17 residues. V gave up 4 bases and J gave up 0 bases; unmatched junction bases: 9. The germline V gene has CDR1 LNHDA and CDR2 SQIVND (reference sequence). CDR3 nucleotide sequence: TGTGCCAGTAGTAGGACAGGTATAGGGCCTAGCAATCAGCCCCAGCATTTT. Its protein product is CASSRTGIGPSNQPQHF.

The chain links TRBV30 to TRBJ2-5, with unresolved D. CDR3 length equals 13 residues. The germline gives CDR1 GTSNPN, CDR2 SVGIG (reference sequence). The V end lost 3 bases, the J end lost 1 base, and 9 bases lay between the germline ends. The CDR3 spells CAWSPSGQETQYF. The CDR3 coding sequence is TGTGCCTGGAGCCCTTCGGGCCAAGAGACCCAGTACTTC.

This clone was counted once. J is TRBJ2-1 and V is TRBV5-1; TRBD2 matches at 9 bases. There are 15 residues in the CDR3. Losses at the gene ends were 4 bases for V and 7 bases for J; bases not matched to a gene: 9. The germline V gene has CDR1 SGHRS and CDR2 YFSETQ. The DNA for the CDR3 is TGCGCCAGCAGCCCTAGCGGGATAGGCGTGAATGAGCAGTTCTTC. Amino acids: CASSPSGIGVNEQFF.

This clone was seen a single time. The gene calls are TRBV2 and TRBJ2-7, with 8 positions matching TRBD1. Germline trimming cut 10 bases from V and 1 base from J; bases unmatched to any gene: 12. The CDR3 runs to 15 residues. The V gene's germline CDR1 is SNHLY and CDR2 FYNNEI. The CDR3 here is CATGDPGQESYEQYF. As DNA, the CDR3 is TGTGCCACCGGGGATCCGGGACAGGAGTCCTACGAGCAGTACTTC.

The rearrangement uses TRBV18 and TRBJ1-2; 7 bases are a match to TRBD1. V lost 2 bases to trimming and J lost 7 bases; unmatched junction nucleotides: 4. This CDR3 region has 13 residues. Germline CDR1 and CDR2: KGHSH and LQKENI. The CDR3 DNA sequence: TGTGCCAGCTCACCAACAGGGGCCTCTGGCTACACCTTC. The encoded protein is CASSPTGASGYTF.

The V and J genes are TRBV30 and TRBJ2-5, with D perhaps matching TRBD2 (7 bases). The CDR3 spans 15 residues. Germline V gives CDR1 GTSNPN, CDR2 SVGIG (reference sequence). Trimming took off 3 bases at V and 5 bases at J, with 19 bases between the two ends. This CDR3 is CAWSEWGGRWETQYF. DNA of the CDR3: TGTGCCTGGAGCGAATGGGGGGGGCGTTGGGAGACCCAGTACTTC.

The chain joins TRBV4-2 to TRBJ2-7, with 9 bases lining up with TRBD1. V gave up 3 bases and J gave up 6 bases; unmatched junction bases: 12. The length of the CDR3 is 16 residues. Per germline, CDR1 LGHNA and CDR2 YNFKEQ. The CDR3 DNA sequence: TGTGCCAGCAGCCAGAGAACCGGGACAGGGTTTTCCGAGCAGTACTTC. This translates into CASSQRTGTGFSEQYF.

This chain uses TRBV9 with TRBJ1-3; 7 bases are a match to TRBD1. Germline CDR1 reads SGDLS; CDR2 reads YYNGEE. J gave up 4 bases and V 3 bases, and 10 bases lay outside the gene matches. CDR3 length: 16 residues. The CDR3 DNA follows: TGTGCCAGCAGCGCCAATACAGGGGCCTCCGGAAACACCATATATTTT. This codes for CASSANTGASGNTIYF.

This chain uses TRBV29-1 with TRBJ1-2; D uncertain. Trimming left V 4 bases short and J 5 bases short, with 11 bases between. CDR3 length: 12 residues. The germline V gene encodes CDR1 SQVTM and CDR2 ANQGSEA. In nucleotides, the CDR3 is TGCAGCGTTGCAGTGGGCTTTTATGGCTACACCTTC. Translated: CSVAVGFYGYTF.

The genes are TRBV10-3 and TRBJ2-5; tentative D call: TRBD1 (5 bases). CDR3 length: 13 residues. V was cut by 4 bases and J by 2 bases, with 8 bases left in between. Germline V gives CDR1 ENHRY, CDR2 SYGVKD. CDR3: CAISGQIQETQYF. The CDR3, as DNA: TGTGCCATCAGTGGACAGATACAAGAGACCCAGTACTTC.

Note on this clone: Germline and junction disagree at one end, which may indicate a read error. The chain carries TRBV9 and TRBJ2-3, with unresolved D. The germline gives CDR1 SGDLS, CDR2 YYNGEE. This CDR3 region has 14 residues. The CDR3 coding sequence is TGTGCCAGCAGCGGAGAGTTGGGCACAGATATGCAGTATTTT. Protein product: CASSGELGTDMQYF.

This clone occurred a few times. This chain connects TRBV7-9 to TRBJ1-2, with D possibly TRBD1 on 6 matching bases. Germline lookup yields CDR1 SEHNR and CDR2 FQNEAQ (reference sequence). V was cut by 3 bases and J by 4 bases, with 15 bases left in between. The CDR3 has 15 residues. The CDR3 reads CASSFTSGESYGYTF. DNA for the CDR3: TGTGCCAGCAGCTTCACGTCAGGGGAAAGCTATGGCTACACCTTC.

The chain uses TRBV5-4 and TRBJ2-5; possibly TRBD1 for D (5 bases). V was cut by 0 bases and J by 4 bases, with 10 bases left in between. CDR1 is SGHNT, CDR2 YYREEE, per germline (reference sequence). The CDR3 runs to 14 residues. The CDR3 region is CASSLDWGRETQYF. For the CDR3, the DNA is TGTGCCAGCAGCTTGGATTGGGGCAGAGAGACCCAGTACTTC.

CDR3 in amino acids: CASRAAGAYNEQFF. CDR3 coding DNA: TGTGCCAGCAGAGCAGCGGGAGCCTACAATGAGCAGTTCTTC. The chain recombines TRBV2 with TRBJ2-1; TRBD2 matches 8 bases. The CDR3 loop spans 14 amino acids. Germline V gene lookup returns CDR1 SNHLY and CDR2 FYNNEI. V shed 6 bases, J shed 2 bases, and the junction held 3 bases outside the gene matches.

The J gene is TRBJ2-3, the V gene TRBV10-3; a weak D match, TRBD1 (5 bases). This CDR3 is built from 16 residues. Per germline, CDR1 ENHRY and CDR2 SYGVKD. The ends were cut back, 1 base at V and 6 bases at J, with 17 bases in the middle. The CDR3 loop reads CAISEYKDTLLDTQYF. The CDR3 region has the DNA TGTGCCATCAGTGAGTATAAGGACACCCTTTTGGATACGCAGTATTTT.

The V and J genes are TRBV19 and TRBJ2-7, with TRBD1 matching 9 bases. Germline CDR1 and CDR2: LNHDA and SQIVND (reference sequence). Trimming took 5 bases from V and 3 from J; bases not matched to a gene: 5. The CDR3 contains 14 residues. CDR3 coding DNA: TGTGCCAGTAGTGTACAGGGGGCGGACTACGAGCAGTACTTC. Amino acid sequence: CASSVQGADYEQYF.